This T cell receptor beta chain was sequenced for a study of Graves' ophthalmopathy and Graves' hyperthyroidism. Study-level points and caveats: A 13-signature model separated ophthalmopathy from stable hyperthyroidism, reaching about 90% sensitivity and roughly 84% specificity cross-validated. Most expanded clonotypes from thyroid (those above 0.001 frequency) were also found in blood.

A few counts support this clonotype. What it binds is not known. Amplifying from RNA transcripts, the study obtained TCR beta CDR3 regions. Second-round multiplex PCR came after a first-round RT-PCR that employed HTBI primers. TCRdb ran MiXCR on the multiplex PCR reads and lists one entry per CDR3 protein. The table shows about 600,000 distinct CDR3 sequences, with 35% to 45% occurring only once. V was clipped by 0 bases and J by 0 bases, with 6 bases between them. This CDR3 has 15 amino acids. The germline gives CDR1 LGHNA, CDR2 YNFKEQ. Other autoimmune diseases, uncontrolled infections, pregnancy or lactation ruled patients out of participation. Physicians reached a diagnosis by relying on clinical symptoms, serum thyroxine, TRAb, thyroid ultrasound and orbital computed tomography.

The rearrangement joins TRBV4-2 to TRBJ1-5; D unresolved. The TCR originated in an adult man with Graves' hyperthyroidism. Sequenced material: peripheral blood or thyroid tissue (not recorded which). Here the CDR3 reads CASSQEAASNQPQHF. In nucleotides, the CDR3 is TGTGCCAGCAGCCAAGAAGCAGCTAGCAATCAGCCCCAGCATTTT.